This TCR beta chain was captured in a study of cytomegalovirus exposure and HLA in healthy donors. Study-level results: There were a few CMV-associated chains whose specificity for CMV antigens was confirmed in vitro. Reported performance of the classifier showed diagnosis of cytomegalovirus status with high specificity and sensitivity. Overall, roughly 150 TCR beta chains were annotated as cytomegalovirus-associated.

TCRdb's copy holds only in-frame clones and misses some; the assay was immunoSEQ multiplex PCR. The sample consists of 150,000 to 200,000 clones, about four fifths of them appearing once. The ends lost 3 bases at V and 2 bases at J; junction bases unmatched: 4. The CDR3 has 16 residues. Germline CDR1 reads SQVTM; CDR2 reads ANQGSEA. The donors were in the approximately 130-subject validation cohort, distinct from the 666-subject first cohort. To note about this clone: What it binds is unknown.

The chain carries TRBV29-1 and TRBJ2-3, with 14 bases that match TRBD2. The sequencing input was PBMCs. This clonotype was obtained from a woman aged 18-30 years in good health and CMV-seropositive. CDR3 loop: CSVDGTSGGYTDTQYF. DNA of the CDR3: TGCAGCGTTGATGGGACTAGCGGGGGCTACACAGATACGCAGTATTTT.